The rows below give T cell receptor beta chains drawn from one sample of a study of blood T cell repertoires in COVID-19. The repertoire was sequenced with immunoSEQ multiplex PCR; TCRdb's copy has only in-frame clones and lacks some. The data show fewer than 200,000 clones, roughly 84% seen once. The specimen sequenced was peripheral blood. The receptors were gathered from a man between 60 and 70 years old who had recovered from COVID-19. CDR3s include the opening cysteine and the closing phenylalanine or tryptophan. D genes are given only for firm matches. A row's size may be missing; if present it is once, few, many or a size class.

CDR3	DNA	J	V	size	D
CASSRTSGAGNEQYF	TGTGCCAGCAGCCGGACTAGCGGGGCCGGGAACGAGCAGTACTTC	TRBJ2-7	TRBV27	once	TRBD2
CASSESGSGNTIYF	TGTGCCAGCAGTGAGTCAGGGTCTGGAAACACCATATATTTT	TRBJ1-3	TRBV6-1	.	.
CASSEASFSAPYEQYF	TGTGCCAGCAGTGAAGCCTCCTTCAGTGCCCCCTACGAGCAGTACTTC	TRBJ2-7	TRBV6-1	once	.
CASTLGRGLCQKREAFF	TGTGCCAGCACCCTAGGGAGGGGACTTTGCCAGAAGCGGGAAGCTTTCTTT	TRBJ1-1	TRBV6-8	.	.
CASSHQGSGDTQYF	TGTGCCAGCAGTCATCAGGGGAGTGGAGATACGCAGTATTTT	TRBJ2-3	TRBV3-1/TRBV3-2	.	.
CASNQEASYYGYTF	TGTGCCAGTAACCAGGAGGCTTCTTACTATGGCTACACCTTC	TRBJ1-2	TRBV19	once	.
CASSPGGSNYGYTF	TGTGCCAGCAGTCCGGGAGGCTCTAACTATGGCTACACCTTC	TRBJ1-2	TRBV6-5	.	.
CASSLYTGAYEQYF	TGCGCCAGCAGCTTGTACACAGGAGCCTACGAGCAGTACTTC	TRBJ2-7	TRBV5-1	once	.
CAWRQTGTGIGGYTF	TGTGCCTGGAGACAAACAGGGACAGGGATCGGTGGCTACACCTTC	TRBJ1-2	TRBV30	.	TRBD1
CASSLGGPNQPQHF	TGTGCCAGCAGCTTAGGGGGGCCCAATCAGCCCCAGCATTTT	TRBJ1-5	TRBV7-2	.	.
CAISGGGRTNEKLFF	TGTGCCATCAGTGGCGGGGGTCGGACTAATGAAAAACTGTTTTTT	TRBJ1-4	TRBV10-3	.	.
CATSRDRGTEYNEQFF	TGTGCCACCAGCAGAGATCGGGGGACCGAATACAATGAGCAGTTCTTC	TRBJ2-1	TRBV15	.	.
CSVDPTGSGNTIYF	TGCAGCGTAGACCCGACAGGGTCTGGAAACACCATATATTTT	TRBJ1-3	TRBV29-1	.	TRBD1
CASSLSGAGINEKLFF	TGTGCCAGCAGCTTATCAGGGGCTGGGATTAATGAAAAACTGTTTTTT	TRBJ1-4	TRBV5-4	.	.
CASSTSGSYNEQFF	TGTGCCAGCAGTACTAGCGGCTCCTACAATGAGCAGTTCTTC	TRBJ2-1	TRBV9	.	TRBD2
CSVEELQGAFGGYTF	TGCAGCGTTGAAGAGCTACAGGGGGCGTTCGGTGGCTACACCTTC	TRBJ1-2	TRBV29-1	.	TRBD1
CASSEGNTQYF	TGTGCCAGCAGCGAGGGCAATACGCAGTATTTT	TRBJ2-3	TRBV7-3	.	.
CASSSSPGGIEQYF	TGTGCCAGCAGCTCGTCCCCAGGGGGGATCGAGCAGTACTTC	TRBJ2-7	TRBV7-9	.	.
CASSVGRGTDTQYF	TGTGCCAGCAGCGTAGGGCGGGGTACAGATACGCAGTATTTT	TRBJ2-3	TRBV9	.	.
CASTNSGNTIYF	TGTGCCAGCACGAACTCAGGAAACACCATATATTTT	TRBJ1-3	TRBV7-9	few	.
CASSQESIITRTEAFF	TGCGCCAGCAGCCAAGAGAGCATCATTACGAGGACTGAAGCTTTCTTT	TRBJ1-1	TRBV4-1	once	.
CASSGPGSRGSGNTIYF	TGTGCCAGCAGCGGCCCCGGGTCCCGGGGGTCTGGAAACACCATATATTTT	TRBJ1-3	TRBV7-6	.	.
CASSQGRGSYNEQFF	TGTGCCAGCAGCCAAGGTAGGGGATCCTACAATGAGCAGTTCTTC	TRBJ2-1	TRBV14	.	.
CASSATGTGYSPLHF	TGTGCCAGCAGTGCGACCGGGACAGGATATTCACCCCTCCACTTT	TRBJ1-6	TRBV27	.	TRBD1
CASSPGGQGGNTIYF	TGTGCCAGCTCACCAGGGGGCCAGGGAGGAAACACCATATATTTT	TRBJ1-3	TRBV18	.	.
CASSFTGDSEQYF	TGTGCCAGCAGCTTCACAGGGGACTCCGAGCAGTACTTC	TRBJ2-7	TRBV5-4	.	.
CASSSTSRGQYEKLFF	TGTGCCAGCAGTTCCACGTCCAGGGGCCAGTATGAAAAACTGTTTTTT	TRBJ1-4	TRBV6-5	once	.
CAWSVLAGVTEAFF	TGTGCCTGGAGTGTACTGGCCGGGGTAACTGAAGCTTTCTTT	TRBJ1-1	TRBV30	.	.
CASSPGLTSAADTQYF	TGCGCCAGCAGCCCGGGACTAACCTCCGCGGCAGATACGCAGTATTTT	TRBJ2-3	TRBV4-3	.	TRBD2
CASSVGGTVFPSSYNEQFF	TGTGCCAGCAGCGTAGGGGGGACAGTCTTCCCTAGCTCCTACAATGAGCAGTTCTTC	TRBJ2-1	TRBV9	.	TRBD1
CASSLGQGGDTQYF	TGTGCCAGCAGCCTCGGACAGGGAGGAGATACGCAGTATTTT	TRBJ2-3	TRBV7-3	.	TRBD1
CASSYSTGGLTEAFF	TGTGCCAGCAGTTACTCGACAGGGGGCTTGACTGAAGCTTTCTTT	TRBJ1-1	TRBV6-2/TRBV6-3	.	TRBD1
CASSLGAQGVLTF	TGTGCCAGCAGCTTAGGAGCACAGGGCGTCCTGACTTTC	TRBJ2-6	TRBV11-3	.	.
CASEGQGVPFTTEAFF	TGCGCCAGCGAGGGACAGGGGGTTCCTTTTACCACTGAAGCTTTCTTT	TRBJ1-1	TRBV23-1	.	TRBD1
CASRSEGDLDNQPQHF	TGTGCCAGTAGATCCGAGGGGGATTTGGACAATCAGCCCCAGCATTTT	TRBJ1-5	TRBV19	.	.
CAISEIGTPIANYGYTF	TGTGCCATCAGTGAAATCGGGACACCAATAGCTAACTATGGCTACACCTTC	TRBJ1-2	TRBV10-3	.	.
CASSPQARGLEEKLFF	TGTGCCAGCAGCCCCCAGGCCAGGGGGCTTGAGGAAAAACTGTTTTTT	TRBJ1-4	TRBV27	.	TRBD1
CASSTGGGQPQHF	TGTGCCAGCAGTACAGGGGGCGGTCAGCCCCAGCATTTT	TRBJ1-5	TRBV7-2	few	TRBD1
CASSLFEEGTEAFF	TGTGCCAGCAGCTTATTCGAGGAGGGCACTGAAGCTTTCTTT	TRBJ1-1	TRBV7-9	.	.
CASSPGTGVGNTIYF	TGTGCCAGCAGCCCTGGGACAGGGGTTGGAAACACCATATATTTT	TRBJ1-3	TRBV14	.	TRBD1
CASRGGTSQGTQYF	TGTGCCAGCAGGGGAGGGACTAGCCAGGGGACCCAGTACTTC	TRBJ2-5	TRBV2	.	TRBD2
CASAPRFQTGGPGVQPQHF	TGTGCCAGCGCGCCACGGTTCCAGACAGGGGGCCCCGGGGTTCAGCCCCAGCATTTT	TRBJ1-5	TRBV27	.	TRBD1
CASSYRPGQGTDTQYF	TGCGCCAGCAGCTACCGGCCTGGACAGGGCACAGATACGCAGTATTTT	TRBJ2-3	TRBV5-1	.	TRBD1
CASKDLRDYGYTF	TGTGCCAGCAAGGACTTGAGGGACTATGGCTACACCTTC	TRBJ1-2	TRBV2	.	.
CATSRPGDRTYNEQFF	TGTGCCACCAGCAGACCGGGAGACAGAACCTACAATGAGCAGTTCTTC	TRBJ2-1	TRBV15	.	.
CASSFDTPNTGELFF	TGTGCTAGCAGCTTCGACACCCCGAACACCGGGGAGCTGTTTTTT	TRBJ2-2	TRBV7-7	.	.
CASSANQLTDNQPQHF	TGCGCCAGCAGCGCCAACCAGTTGACTGACAATCAGCCCCAGCATTTT	TRBJ1-5	TRBV10-1	.	.
CATSVGGVYTEAFF	TGTGCCACCTCTGTAGGGGGCGTTTACACTGAAGCTTTCTTT	TRBJ1-1	TRBV19	.	TRBD1
CASSHSTNYGYTF	TGTGCCAGCAGTCACAGTACTAACTATGGCTACACCTTC	TRBJ1-2	TRBV12-3/TRBV12-4	.	.
CASSYSAPGYDQYF	TGTGCCAGCAGTTACTCGGCTCCCGGGTATGATCAGTACTTC	TRBJ2-4	TRBV6-6	.	.
CASSLVPPPTSHYEQYF	TGTGCCAGCAGCTTAGTACCCCCGCCGACTAGCCACTACGAGCAGTACTTC	TRBJ2-7	TRBV7-2	.	TRBD2
CASSFGTGDVYTF	TGTGCCAGCAGCTTCGGGACAGGGGATGTCTACACCTTC	TRBJ1-2	TRBV7-2	.	TRBD1
CSVPRPGTRRETQYF	TGCAGCGTTCCACGCCCAGGGACTCGAAGGGAGACCCAGTACTTC	TRBJ2-5	TRBV29-1	once	.
CASSLGQDYEQYF	TGTGCCAGCAGCCTAGGACAGGATTACGAGCAGTACTTC	TRBJ2-7	TRBV7-9	few	TRBD1
CASSSTVDNSPLHF	TGTGCCAGCAGCTCGACAGTAGACAATTCACCCCTCCACTTT	TRBJ1-6	TRBV7-6	.	.